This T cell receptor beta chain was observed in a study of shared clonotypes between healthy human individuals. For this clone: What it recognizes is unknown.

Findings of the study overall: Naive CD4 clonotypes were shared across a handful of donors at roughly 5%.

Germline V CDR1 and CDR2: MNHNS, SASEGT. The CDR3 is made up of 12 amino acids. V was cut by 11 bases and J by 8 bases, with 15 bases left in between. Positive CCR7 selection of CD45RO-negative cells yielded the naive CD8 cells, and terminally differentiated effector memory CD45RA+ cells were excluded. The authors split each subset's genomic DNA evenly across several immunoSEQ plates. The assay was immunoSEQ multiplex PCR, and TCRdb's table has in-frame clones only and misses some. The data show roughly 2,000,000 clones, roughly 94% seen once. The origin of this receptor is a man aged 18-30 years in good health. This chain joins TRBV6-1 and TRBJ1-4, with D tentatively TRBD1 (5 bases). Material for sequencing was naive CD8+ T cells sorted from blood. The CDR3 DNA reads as TGTGCCTCGTGGGGGATGAGAGAAAAACTGTTTTTT. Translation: CASWGMREKLFF.